These 18 T cell receptor beta chains were all obtained from the same sample, sequenced in a study of glioma-infiltrating T cells. TCR alpha and beta CDR3 regions were amplified from RNA using iRepertoire nested multiplex PCR. TCRdb re-analysed the multiplex PCR reads in MiXCR, keeping a single row per CDR3 protein. The sample records some 180,000 distinct CDR3 sequences, 25% to 35% being singletons. Sequencing input: glioma tissue, nonneoplastic brain tissue, or PBMCs (not recorded which). Receptors originate from a human donor with low-grade glioma or glioblastoma, undergoing nonglioma brain surgery, or in good health (not recorded which).

Many counts were recorded for this clonotype. The chain is built from TRBV10-3 and TRBJ1-5, with 7 nucleotides matching TRBD1. Germline V CDR1 and CDR2: ENHRY, SYGVKD. There are 16 residues in the CDR3. V lost 3 bases, J lost 0 bases, and 5 bases stayed unmatched. The CDR3 reads CAISDPRQGSNQPQHF. In DNA, the CDR3 is TGTGCCATCAGTGACCCGAGACAGGGTAGCAATCAGCCCCAGCATTTT.

This clonotype was observed a few times. This chain uses TRBV5-1 with TRBJ2-1; 10 nucleotides align to TRBD2. This CDR3 region has 18 residues. Unmatched junction bases numbered 10, after V lost 3 bases and J lost 1 base. Germline assignment: CDR1 SGHRS and CDR2 YFSETQ. The CDR3 loop is CASSWVSGRPRSYNEQFF. CDR3 sequence (DNA): TGCGCCAGCAGCTGGGTTAGCGGGAGGCCCAGGTCCTACAATGAGCAGTTCTTC.

Turning to this clonotype: One base away lies a much larger clone, so this may be a sequencing read error. V is TRBV6-1 and J is TRBJ2-7; no firm D call. Germline assignment: CDR1 MNHNS and CDR2 SASEGT. The CDR3 has 16 residues. In nucleotides, the CDR3 is TGTGCCATCAGTGAGCTGCAACACCGGGCTGTGACCGAGCAGTACTTC. Translation gives CAISELQHRAVTEQYF.

The rearrangement links TRBV9 to TRBJ2-6, with 7 bases matching TRBD1. The V segment lost 0 bases and the J segment 1 base; nucleotides outside the gene matches: 10. This CDR3 region has 19 residues. Germline lookup yields CDR1 SGDLS and CDR2 YYNGEE. The CDR3 here is CASSVAGTVLYSGANVLTF. The CDR3 DNA sequence: TGTGCCAGCAGCGTAGCCGGGACAGTACTCTATTCTGGGGCCAACGTCCTGACTTTC. Combining the CDR3 with reference TRBV9 and TRBJ2-6 gives the whole variable domain DSGVTQTPKHLITATGQRVTLRCSPRSGDLSVYWYQQSLDQGLQFLIQYYNGEERAKGNILERFSAQQFPDLHSELNLSSLELGDSALYFCASSVAGTVLYSGANVLTFGAGSRLTVL.

This clonotype was picked up many times. The genes are TRBV6-1 and TRBJ1-2; D remains unclear. In germline, CDR1 is MNHNS, CDR2 SASEGT. Trimming pared 5 bases from V and 4 bases from J, leaving 11 bases between. CDR3 length equals 13 residues. This chain's CDR3 is CASSTGLGYGYTF. The CDR3 nucleotides read TGTGCCAGCAGTACCGGTTTAGGCTATGGCTACACCTTC.

As regards this clonotype: A read error may explain this, as a much larger clone is one base away. The chain has TRBV7-9 and TRBJ2-1; 11 bases are shared with TRBD2. Germline V lookup: CDR1 SEHNR, CDR2 FQNEAQ (reference sequence). The trim removed 6 bases at V and 5 bases at J, leaving 12 bases unmatched. CDR3 length equals 17 residues. In DNA, the CDR3 is TGTGCCAGCAGTTTAAGACTGGGACTAGCGGTGAACAATGAGCAGTTCTTC. It codes for CASSLRLGLAVNNEQFF.

This clonotype was seen repeatedly, ten times or more. The chain links TRBV6-2 or TRBV6-3 to TRBJ2-3; 9 bases align to TRBD2. The ends lost 0 bases at V and 10 bases at J; junction bases unmatched: 8. The CDR3 has 15 amino acids. Per germline, CDR1 MNHEY and CDR2 SVGEGT. Here the CDR3 reads CASSYSAGGPHPQYF. The CDR3 bases are TGTGCCAGCAGTTACTCGGCGGGAGGGCCCCATCCGCAGTATTTT.

The count of this clonotype is one. A much more abundant neighbour one base away suggests this may be a read error. The gene calls are TRBV10-3 and TRBJ2-5, with 11 bases that match TRBD1. The CDR3 sequence is 16 residues long. Per germline, CDR1 ENHRY and CDR2 SYGVKD. The V segment lost 6 bases and the J segment 4 bases; nucleotides outside the gene matches: 10. The CDR3 loop reads CAISGAEGQGGETQYF. The CDR3 DNA follows: TGTGCCATCAGCGGTGCAGAGGGACAGGGGGGAGAGACCCAGTACTTC.

This clonotype was found many times. The chain couples TRBV7-6 to TRBJ2-1; 7 nucleotides line up with TRBD1. This CDR3 comprises 13 residues. Germline values: CDR1 SGHVS, CDR2 FNYEAQ. The trim removed 5 bases at V and 6 bases at J, leaving 4 bases unmatched. CDR3 amino acids: CASSLGQLNEQFF. CDR3 DNA sequence: TGTGCCAGCAGCCTGGGACAGCTCAATGAGCAGTTCTTC.

This clonotype was detected ten times or more. V is TRBV28 and J is TRBJ2-5, with TRBD1 identical over 7 bases. Per germline, CDR1 MDHEN and CDR2 SYDVKM. V shed 8 bases and J 3 bases; nucleotides not matched to a gene: 6. This CDR3 is built from 13 residues. The CDR3 spells CASAGTVKETQYF. The CDR3 bases are TGTGCCAGCGCCGGGACAGTAAAAGAGACCCAGTACTTC.

About this clonotype: A read error may explain this, as a much larger clone is one base away. V and J are TRBV7-2 and TRBJ1-2, with TRBD1 as a possible D gene (5 bases). In germline, CDR1 is SGHTA, CDR2 FQGNSA. Trimming stripped 7 bases from V and 0 bases from J, with 15 bases between. This CDR3 spans 15 amino acids. The CDR3 loop is CASTLDGGANYGYTF. The CDR3 DNA is TGTGCCAGCACCCTGGACGGGGGAGCTAACTATGGCTACACCTTC.

In this sample, this clonotype turned up many times. The chain carries TRBV6-2 or TRBV6-3 and TRBJ2-5; tentatively, D is TRBD2 (6 bases). CDR3 length: 15 amino acids. The V gene lost 7 bases and the J gene lost 1 base, with 16 bases spanning the gap. CDR1 MNHEY and CDR2 SVGEGT come from the germline V gene. The chain's CDR3 is CASKNLLASQETQYF. The CDR3 DNA sequence: TGTGCCAGCAAGAATCTACTAGCTTCCCAAGAGACCCAGTACTTC.

This clonotype was detected only a few times. The genes are TRBV29-1 and TRBJ2-1; D remains ambiguous. Trimming took off 4 bases at V and 3 bases at J, with 16 bases between the two ends. The CDR3 is made up of 15 amino acids. Germline CDR1 reads SQVTM; CDR2 reads ANQGSEA. CDR3 bases: TGCAGCGTTGGGAAAAGCGACCTAATCTACAATGAGCAGTTCTTC. Its protein product is CSVGKSDLIYNEQFF.

Only a few counts were recorded for this clonotype. The chain couples TRBV12-3 or TRBV12-4 to TRBJ2-7; D remains ambiguous. This CDR3 region has 16 residues. V was clipped by 1 base and J by 0 bases, with 13 bases between them. CDR3 in amino acids: CASSLDPARTSYEQYF. The CDR3 DNA sequence: TGTGCCAGCAGTTTAGACCCGGCGCGAACCTCCTACGAGCAGTACTTC.

This clonotype was picked up many times. V usage is TRBV7-9 and J usage is TRBJ1-3; D ambiguous. Germline CDR1 and CDR2: SEHNR and FQNEAQ (reference sequence). The CDR3 runs to 13 residues. V dropped 5 bases and J dropped 8 bases, with 13 bases sitting between them. The CDR3 sequence is CASSRGEVDTIYF. CDR3 in DNA: TGTGCCAGCAGCCGCGGCGAAGTGGACACCATATATTTT.

At least ten counts were recorded for this clonotype. The chain combines TRBV28 with TRBJ1-1; the D gene is possibly TRBD1 (6 bases). The CDR3 contains 11 residues. V lost 5 bases and J 11 bases, leaving 12 bases between the germline ends. Germline V gene sequence: CDR1 MDHEN, CDR2 SYDVKM. CDR3 loop: CASSTPRGAFF. The CDR3 DNA is TGTGCCAGCAGTACCCCGAGGGGGGCTTTCTTT.

The count of this clonotype is one. The chain uses TRBV20-1 and TRBJ1-2, with 7 bases identical to TRBD1. From germline, CDR1 is DFQATT and CDR2 SNEGSKA (reference sequence). CDR3 length: 14 residues. Trimming cost V 7 bases and J 6 bases; bases outside gene matches: 14. The CDR3 protein is CSDHPLTGNHGYTF. The CDR3 DNA reads as TGCAGTGACCATCCCCTGACAGGGAACCATGGCTACACCTTC.

This clonotype was observed many times. This chain connects TRBV6-1 to TRBJ2-7; TRBD1 aligns across 8 bases. This CDR3 has 13 residues. Germline lookup yields CDR1 MNHNS and CDR2 SASEGT. Trimming removed 5 bases from V and 4 bases from J; junction bases left unmatched: 4. CDR3 loop: CASSHRQGYEQYF. The CDR3 nucleotides read TGTGCCAGCAGTCACCGACAGGGGTACGAGCAGTACTTC.